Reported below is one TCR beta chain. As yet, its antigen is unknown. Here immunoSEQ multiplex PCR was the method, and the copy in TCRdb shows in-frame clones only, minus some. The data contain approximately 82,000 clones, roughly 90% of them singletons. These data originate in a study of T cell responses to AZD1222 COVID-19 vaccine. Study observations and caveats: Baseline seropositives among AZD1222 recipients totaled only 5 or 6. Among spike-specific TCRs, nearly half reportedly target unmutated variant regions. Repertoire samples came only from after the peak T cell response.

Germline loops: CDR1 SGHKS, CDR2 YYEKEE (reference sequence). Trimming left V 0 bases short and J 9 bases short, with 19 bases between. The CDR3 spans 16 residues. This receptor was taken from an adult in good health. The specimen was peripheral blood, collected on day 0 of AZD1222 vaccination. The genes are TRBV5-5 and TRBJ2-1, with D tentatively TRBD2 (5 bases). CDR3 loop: CASSLVGGPSNPEQFF. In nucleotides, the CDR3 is TGTGCCAGCAGCTTGGTTGGAGGACCGTCAAACCCTGAGCAGTTCTTC. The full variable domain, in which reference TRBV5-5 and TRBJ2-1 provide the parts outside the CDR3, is DAGVTQSPTHLIKTRGQQVTLRCSPISGHKSVSWYQQVLGQGPQFIFQYYEKEERGRGNFPDRFSARQFPNYSSELNVNALLLGDSALYLCASSLVGGPSNPEQFFGPGTRLTVL.